This T cell receptor (beta chain) was recorded in a study of T cell responses to AZD1222 COVID-19 vaccine. Study-level points and caveats: Donors skewed white British and female; clonal diversity was possibly underestimated. Close to half of spike-specific TCRs reportedly recognize unmutated variant regions.

The repertoire was sequenced with immunoSEQ multiplex PCR; TCRdb's copy has only in-frame clones and lacks some. The data hold about 160,000 clones, with about 91% observed a single time. This clone was seen only once. As yet, its antigen is unknown. Germline V gene lookup returns CDR1 MNHEY and CDR2 SVGAGI. Trimming stripped 9 bases from V and 5 bases from J, with 16 bases between. The CDR3 loop spans 13 amino acids. Specimen: peripheral blood, collected on day 0 of MenACWY control vaccination. This receptor was taken from an adult in good health. The chain joins TRBV6-5 to TRBJ1-1; D gene ambiguous. Here the CDR3 DNA reads TGTGCCAGTCGGTGGGTACGTGAGACTGAAGCTTTCTTT. It is translated as CASRWVRETEAFF.